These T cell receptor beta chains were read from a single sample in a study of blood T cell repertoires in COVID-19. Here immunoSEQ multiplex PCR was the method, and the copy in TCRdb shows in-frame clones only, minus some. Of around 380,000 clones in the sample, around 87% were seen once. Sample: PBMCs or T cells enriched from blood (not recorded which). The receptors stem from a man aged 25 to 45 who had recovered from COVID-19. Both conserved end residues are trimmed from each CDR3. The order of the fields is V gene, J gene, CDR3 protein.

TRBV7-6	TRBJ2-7	ASSLSPRELTYEQY
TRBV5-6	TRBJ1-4	ASSAVGNEKLF
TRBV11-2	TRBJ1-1	ASSSEGNTEAF
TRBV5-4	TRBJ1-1	ASSLEGGSPAF
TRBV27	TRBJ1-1	ASSLLGRNTEAF
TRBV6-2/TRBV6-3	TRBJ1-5	ASSPDSLAQPQH
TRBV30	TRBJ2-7	AFRQGISMISYEQY
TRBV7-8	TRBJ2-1	ASSLEGSGNSYNEQF
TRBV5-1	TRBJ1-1	ASSLPDRVGTEAF
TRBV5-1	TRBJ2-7	ASSLGLAGGGEQY
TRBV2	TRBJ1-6	ASRPGGKASPLH
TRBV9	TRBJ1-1	ARDTGNTEAF
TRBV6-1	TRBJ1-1	ASSERPGGNTEAF
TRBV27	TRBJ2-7	ASRPGQPTHEQY
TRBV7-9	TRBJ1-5	ASSNYTGAASNQPQH
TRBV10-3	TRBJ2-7	AISDSWGGSYEQY
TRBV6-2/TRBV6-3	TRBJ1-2	ASSYTEYGYT
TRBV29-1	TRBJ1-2	SVEGGSYGYT
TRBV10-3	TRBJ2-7	AISESQLDRVEQY
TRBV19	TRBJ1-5	ASSIPQGSQPQH
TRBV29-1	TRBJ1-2	SGRGRGGGYT
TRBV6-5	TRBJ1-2	ASRDTGQPYGYT
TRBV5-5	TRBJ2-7	ASSSPGTGRSYEQY
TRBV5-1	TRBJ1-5	ASSLVGGSNQPQH
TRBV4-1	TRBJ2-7	ASSQGTRYEQY
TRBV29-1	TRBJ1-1	SVVPGAGAEAF
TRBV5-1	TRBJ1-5	ASSLESGGNQPQH
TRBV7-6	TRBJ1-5	ASSGGQGLGNQPQH
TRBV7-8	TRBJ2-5	ASSLSAGEQETQY